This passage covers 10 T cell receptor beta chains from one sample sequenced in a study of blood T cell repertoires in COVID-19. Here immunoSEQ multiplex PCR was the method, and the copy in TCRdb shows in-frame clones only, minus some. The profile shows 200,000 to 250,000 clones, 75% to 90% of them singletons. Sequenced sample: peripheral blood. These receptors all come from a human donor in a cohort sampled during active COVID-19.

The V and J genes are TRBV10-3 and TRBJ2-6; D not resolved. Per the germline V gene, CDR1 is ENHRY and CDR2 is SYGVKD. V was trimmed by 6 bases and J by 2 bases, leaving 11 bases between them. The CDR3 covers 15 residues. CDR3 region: CAISTSQTGANVLTF. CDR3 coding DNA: TGTGCCATCAGCACTTCTCAAACTGGGGCCAACGTCCTGACTTTC.

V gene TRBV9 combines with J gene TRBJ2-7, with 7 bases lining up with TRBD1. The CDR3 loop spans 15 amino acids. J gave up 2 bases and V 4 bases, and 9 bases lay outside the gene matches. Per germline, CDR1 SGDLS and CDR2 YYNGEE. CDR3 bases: TGTGCCAGCAGCCCCACAGGGACAGAGACCTACGAGCAGTACTTC. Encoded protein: CASSPTGTETYEQYF.

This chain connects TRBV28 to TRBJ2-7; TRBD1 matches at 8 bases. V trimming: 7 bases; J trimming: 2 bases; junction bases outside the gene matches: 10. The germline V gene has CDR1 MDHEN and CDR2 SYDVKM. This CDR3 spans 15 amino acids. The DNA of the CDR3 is TGTGCCAGCACCACGACAGGGGAAGGAGCCTACGAGCAGTACTTC. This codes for CASTTTGEGAYEQYF.

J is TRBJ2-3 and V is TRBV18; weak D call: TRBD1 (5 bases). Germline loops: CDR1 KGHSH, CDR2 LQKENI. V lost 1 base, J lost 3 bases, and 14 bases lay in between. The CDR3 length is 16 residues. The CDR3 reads CASSPLMGRVTDTQYF. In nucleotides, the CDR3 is TGTGCCAGCTCACCACTTATGGGCAGGGTGACAGATACGCAGTATTTT.

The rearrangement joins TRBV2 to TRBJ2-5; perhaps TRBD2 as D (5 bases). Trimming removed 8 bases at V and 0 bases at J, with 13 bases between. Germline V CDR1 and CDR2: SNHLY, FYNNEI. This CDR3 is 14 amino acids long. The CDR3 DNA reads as TGTGCCAGCTCCCGCCCGGGGTACCAAGAGACCCAGTACTTC. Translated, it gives CASSRPGYQETQYF.

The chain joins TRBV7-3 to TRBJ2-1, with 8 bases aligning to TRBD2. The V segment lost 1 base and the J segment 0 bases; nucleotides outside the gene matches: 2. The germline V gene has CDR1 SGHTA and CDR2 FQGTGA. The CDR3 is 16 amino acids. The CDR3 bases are TGTGCCAGCAGCTTAATGAGCGGGAGCTCCTACAATGAGCAGTTCTTC. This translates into CASSLMSGSSYNEQFF.

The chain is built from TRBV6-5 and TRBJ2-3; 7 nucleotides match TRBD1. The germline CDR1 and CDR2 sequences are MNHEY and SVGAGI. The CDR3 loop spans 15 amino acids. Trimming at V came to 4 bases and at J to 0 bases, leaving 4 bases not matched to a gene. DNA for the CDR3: TGTGCCAGCAGTTGGACAGGCCAGAGCACAGATACGCAGTATTTT. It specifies CASSWTGQSTDTQYF.

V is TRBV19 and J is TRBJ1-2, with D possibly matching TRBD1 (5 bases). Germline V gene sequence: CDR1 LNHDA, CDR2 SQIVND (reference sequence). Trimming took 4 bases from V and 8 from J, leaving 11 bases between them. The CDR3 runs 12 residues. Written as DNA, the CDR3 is TGTGCCAGTAGTAATACCCGGACAGGCTACACCTTC. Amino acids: CASSNTRTGYTF.

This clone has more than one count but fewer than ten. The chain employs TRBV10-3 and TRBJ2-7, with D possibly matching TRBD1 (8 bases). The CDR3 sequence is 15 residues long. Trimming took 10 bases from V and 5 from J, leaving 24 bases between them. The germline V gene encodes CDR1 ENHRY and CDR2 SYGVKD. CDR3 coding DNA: TGTGCCACCTCGATCTGGCCACAGGGGGGGGACGAGCAGTACTTC. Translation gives CATSIWPQGGDEQYF.

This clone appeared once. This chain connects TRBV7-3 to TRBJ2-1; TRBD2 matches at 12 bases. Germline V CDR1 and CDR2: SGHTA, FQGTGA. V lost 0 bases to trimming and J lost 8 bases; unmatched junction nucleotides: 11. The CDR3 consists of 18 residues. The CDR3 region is CASSLTSAGTSGYYEQFF. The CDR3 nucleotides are TGTGCCAGCAGCTTAACCTCGGCCGGGACTAGCGGGTATTATGAGCAGTTCTTC.